These 23 T cell receptor beta chains share one sample of origin, sequenced in a study of response to subunit inactivated influenza vaccine. A single record per CDR3 protein comes from TCRdb applying MiXCR to the RT-PCR reads. This sample carries 150,000 to 200,000 distinct CDR3 sequences, over 8.5% of them seen once, and the ten largest clones take about 40%. Sequences were derived from CD8+ T cells sorted from PBMCs, sampled 23 months after vaccination. The receptors were sampled from a man between 50 and 70 years old who received an inactivated influenza vaccine.

Only a few counts were recorded for this clonotype. The gene calls are TRBV12-3 or TRBV12-4 and TRBJ1-5; TRBD1 agrees at 7 bases. The CDR3 contains 14 residues. V shed 5 bases and J 6 bases; nucleotides not matched to a gene: 7. CDR3 sequence: CASSPSGGVQPQHF. The DNA of the CDR3 is TGTGCCAGCAGTCCTTCAGGGGGAGTTCAGCCCCAGCATTTT.

The chain combines TRBV29-1 with TRBJ2-7; 8 bases map to TRBD1. The trim removed 5 bases at V and 2 bases at J, leaving 5 bases unmatched. This CDR3 comprises 13 residues. Germline V CDR1 and CDR2: SQVTM, ANQGSEA. DNA of the CDR3: TGCAGCGTTCGGGGACAGGCGACCTACGAGCAGTACTTC. It codes for CSVRGQATYEQYF.

The chain carries TRBV6-2 or TRBV6-3 and TRBJ2-3; possibly TRBD1 or TRBD2 for D (5 bases each). The length of the CDR3 is 14 residues. The V end lost 5 bases, the J end lost 1 base, and 10 bases lay between the germline ends. The germline CDR1 and CDR2 sequences are MNHEY and SVGEGT. CDR3 coding DNA: TGTGCCAGCAGTCCGGGACCACGCACAGATACGCAGTATTTT. This translates into CASSPGPRTDTQYF.

This clonotype was found a few times. The chain links TRBV3-1 to TRBJ2-1; 11 bases line up with TRBD2. This CDR3 has 21 amino acids. Trimming at V came to 0 bases and at J to 5 bases, leaving 18 bases not matched to a gene. CDR1 and CDR2 (germline): LGHDT, YNNKEL (reference sequence). This CDR3 reads CASSQERLGTSGPLDHNEQFF. The CDR3 region has the DNA TGTGCCAGCAGCCAAGAGCGGCTAGGGACTAGCGGCCCCCTAGATCACAATGAGCAGTTCTTC.

This clonotype was observed many times. The rearrangement uses TRBV20-1 and TRBJ2-1, with 13 bases that match TRBD2. Germline V gene sequence: CDR1 DFQATT, CDR2 SNEGSKA (reference sequence). With 1 base clipped from V and 6 bases from J, the junction kept 6 bases outside the gene matches. There are 16 residues in the CDR3. Here the CDR3 DNA reads TGCAGTGCTAGAGCACGGACTAGCGGGAGTGTCAATGAGCAGTTCTTC. Protein sequence: CSARARTSGSVNEQFF.

The V and J genes are TRBV5-1 and TRBJ2-1, with TRBD1 identical over 12 bases. Looked up from germline, CDR1 is SGHRS and CDR2 is YFSETQ. This CDR3 contains 16 residues. V trimming: 3 bases; J trimming: 8 bases; junction bases outside the gene matches: 9. CDR3 DNA sequence: TGCGCCAGCAGCTGGCTCCGGGACAGGGGGCCCCATGAGCAGTTCTTC. Amino acids: CASSWLRDRGPHEQFF.

This clonotype was observed a handful of times. This chain joins TRBV21-1 and TRBJ2-7. TRBV21-1 is classified as a pseudogene. This CDR3 spans 16 amino acids. The CDR3 DNA reads as TGTGCCAGCAGCTCCCAGACTTGGGAGGACCTCTACGAGCAGTACTTC. The encoded protein is CASSSQTWEDLYEQYF.

This clonotype was seen ten or more times. The V gene is TRBV10-3, the J gene TRBJ2-1; perhaps TRBD1 as D (6 bases). V was trimmed by 2 bases and J by 5 bases, leaving 10 bases between them. Germline V gene sequence: CDR1 ENHRY, CDR2 SYGVKD. The CDR3 has 14 residues. The CDR3 loop reads CAISENAGDNEQFF. CDR3 DNA: TGTGCCATCAGTGAGAATGCAGGGGACAATGAGCAGTTCTTC.

This clonotype has ten or more counts. This chain connects TRBV12-3 or TRBV12-4 to TRBJ2-3, with 9 bases fitting TRBD2. With V trimmed by 5 bases and J by 5 bases, 11 bases remained unmatched. The CDR3 has 16 residues. CDR3 in amino acids: CASSQWAGGPKDTQYF. The DNA of the CDR3 is TGTGCCAGCAGTCAATGGGCGGGGGGGCCGAAAGATACGCAGTATTTT.

This clonotype was detected only a few times. The chain employs TRBV7-2 and TRBJ2-1; no reliable D call. Trimming removed 4 bases at V and 3 bases at J, with 7 bases between. The CDR3 is made up of 13 amino acids. Germline assignment: CDR1 SGHTA and CDR2 FQGNSA. The CDR3 sequence: CASSSYNYNEQFF. The CDR3 DNA reads as TGTGCCAGCAGCTCCTACAACTACAATGAGCAGTTCTTC.

This chain links TRBV27 with TRBJ2-3, with D possibly matching TRBD1 (6 bases). Germline V gene data show CDR1 as MNHEY and CDR2 as SMNVEV (reference sequence). V was shortened by 5 bases and J by 0 bases, with 15 bases between the two germline ends. The CDR3 has 16 amino acids. The CDR3 DNA is TGTGCCAGCAGTCCCCTGGGGGCCGAAAGCACAGATACGCAGTATTTT. As protein: CASSPLGAESTDTQYF.

This clonotype occurred a few times. The chain is built from TRBV7-8 and TRBJ2-7, with 7 positions matching TRBD2. The germline V gene has CDR1 SGHVS and CDR2 FQNEAQ. The CDR3 has 14 residues. The J segment lost 4 bases and the V segment lost 1 base, leaving 4 bases of the junction unmatched. For the CDR3, the DNA is TGTGCCAGCAGCTTAGTGCTAGCGGATTACGAGCAGTACTTC. Translating gives CASSLVLADYEQYF.

This clonotype occurred a few times. The chain uses TRBV2 and TRBJ2-5; 8 bases are a match to TRBD2. The CDR3 is made up of 14 amino acids. Trimming took 6 bases from V and 5 from J; bases not matched to a gene: 8. Germline lookup yields CDR1 SNHLY and CDR2 FYNNEI. CDR3 bases: TGTGCCAGCAGCGACACTAGCGGATGGGAGACCCAGTACTTC. Its translation is CASSDTSGWETQYF.

This clonotype was observed a few times. The chain combines TRBV10-1 with TRBJ2-1; no reliable D call. Trimming pared 2 bases from V and 5 bases from J, leaving 16 bases between. This CDR3 has 16 residues. Germline V gene lookup returns CDR1 WNHNN and CDR2 SYGVQD (reference sequence). The CDR3 protein is CASSELETLVNNEQFF. The CDR3, as DNA: TGCGCCAGCAGTGAGCTGGAGACCCTAGTCAACAATGAGCAGTTCTTC.

In this sample, this clonotype turned up a few times. The V call is TRBV28, the J call TRBJ2-5; the match to TRBD2 covers 11 bases. V was pared by 5 bases and J by 1 base, with 15 bases of the junction left unmatched. From germline, CDR1 is MDHEN and CDR2 SYDVKM. The CDR3 runs 19 residues. The CDR3 sequence: CASSTSLITSGGPQETQYF. CDR3 sequence (DNA): TGTGCCAGCAGTACATCCCTAATCACTAGCGGGGGACCCCAAGAGACCCAGTACTTC.

This rearrangement joins TRBV12-3 or TRBV12-4 to TRBJ2-5, with 9 bases aligning to TRBD2. V lost 3 bases, J lost 5 bases, and 4 bases stayed unmatched. This CDR3 is built from 14 residues. Here the CDR3 DNA reads TGTGCCAGCAGTTTTACGAGCGGGAGGGAGACCCAGTACTTC. Translation gives CASSFTSGRETQYF.

This clonotype turned up a few times. This chain links TRBV4-3 with TRBJ2-1; TRBD1 is a possible D gene (5 bases). The CDR3 sequence is 15 residues long. Trimming took 1 base from V and 1 from J, leaving 8 bases between them. The germline V gene has CDR1 LGHNA and CDR2 YSLEER. Written as DNA, the CDR3 is TGCGCCAGCAGCCAAGGCGACAGTTCCTACAATGAGCAGTTCTTC. Encoded protein: CASSQGDSSYNEQFF.

This clonotype was seen ten or more times. The chain uses TRBV29-1 and TRBJ2-5; 14 nucleotides align to TRBD2. The CDR3 is 18 amino acids. The J segment lost 2 bases and the V segment lost 1 base, leaving 9 bases of the junction unmatched. CDR1 is SQVTM and CDR2 is ANQGSEA in the germline V gene. DNA of the CDR3: TGCAGCGTTGAAGCAAGTGGGACTAGCGGGAGATCGCAAGAGACCCAGTACTTC. The encoded protein is CSVEASGTSGRSQETQYF.

The chain links TRBV6-2 or TRBV6-3 to TRBJ2-4; the match to TRBD2 covers 8 bases. With 11 bases clipped from V and 8 bases from J, the junction kept 11 bases outside the gene matches. The CDR3 is made up of 13 amino acids. Germline lookup yields CDR1 MNHEY and CDR2 SVGEGT. In DNA, the CDR3 is TGTGCCTCCCAACGGGAGGGTACACACATTCAGTACTTC. Translated, it gives CASQREGTHIQYF.

V is TRBV6-2 or TRBV6-3 and J is TRBJ2-1; TRBD2 aligns across 11 bases. Germline CDR1 reads MNHEY; CDR2 reads SVGEGT. The trim removed 4 bases at V and 2 bases at J, leaving 10 bases unmatched. CDR3 length: 18 residues. CDR3 residues: CASSFSGRAYPPYNEQFF. The CDR3 region has the DNA TGTGCCAGCAGTTTTAGCGGGAGGGCCTATCCTCCCTACAATGAGCAGTTCTTC.

This clonotype was seen at least ten times. This chain links TRBV29-1 with TRBJ2-5, with 9 bases lining up with TRBD1. Trimming cost V 6 bases and J 2 bases; bases outside gene matches: 4. Germline V gene data show CDR1 as SQVTM and CDR2 as ANQGSEA. The CDR3 is 13 amino acids. CDR3 protein: CSVAGTGQETQYF. The DNA of the CDR3 is TGCAGCGTCGCCGGGACAGGGCAAGAGACCCAGTACTTC.

The chain has TRBV4-3 and TRBJ2-6; 9 nucleotides align to TRBD1. The CDR3 has 18 amino acids. The V gene end was trimmed by 3 bases and the J gene end by 0 bases; junction bases not matched to a gene: 6. Germline-derived CDR1 and CDR2 are LGHNA and YSLEER. Here the CDR3 reads CASSQYMGQGSGANVLTF. CDR3 bases: TGCGCCAGCAGCCAGTATATGGGACAGGGCTCTGGGGCCAACGTCCTGACTTTC.

At least ten counts were recorded for this clonotype. This chain links TRBV5-1 with TRBJ2-1; a possible D gene is TRBD1 (5 bases). V dropped 0 bases and J dropped 6 bases, with 13 bases sitting between them. The CDR3 has 15 amino acids. Germline loops: CDR1 SGHRS, CDR2 YFSETQ. CDR3 nucleotide sequence: TGCGCCAGCAGCTTGGGCCAGGGATCTGGCAATGAGCAGTTCTTC. Translation: CASSLGQGSGNEQFF.